Listed below are T cell receptor beta chains from one sample, sequenced in a study of T-cell reconstitution after alpha-beta-depleted transplantation in children. Each CDR3 protein gets one entry after TCRdb re-called the PCR reads with MiXCR. The top ten hold around 4% of the sample, which has some 590,000 distinct CDR3 sequences, 10% to 13% seen once. The sample was PBMCs from the stem cell graft donor, taken from the stem cell graft. The origin of the receptors is a human donor who donated a stem cell graft to a child with acute myeloid leukemia. Each CDR3 is given with its conserved first and last residue. A D gene is named only where the DNA matches it firmly. Clone size is not always given. Where it is, it says once, few, many or a class for expanded clones.

V gene	D gene	clone size	J gene	CDR3 protein	CDR3 DNA
TRBV29-1	TRBD1	many	TRBJ2-5	CSVDDRGSSETQYF	TGCAGCGTTGATGACAGGGGGAGTAGCGAGACCCAGTACTTC
TRBV29-1	TRBD2	few	TRBJ2-1	CSVDSSGSSGEQFF	TGCAGCGTTGACTCGAGCGGGAGTAGTGGTGAGCAGTTCTTC
TRBV4-2	-	few	TRBJ2-4	CASSQVETRGTQYF	TGTGCCAGCAGCCAAGTGGAGACTAGGGGGACTCAGTACTTC
TRBV5-6	-	few	TRBJ2-1	CASSYNGQISYNEQFF	TGTGCCAGCAGCTACAACGGACAGATCTCCTACAATGAGCAGTTCTTC
TRBV30	-	once	TRBJ2-1	CAWSPDWDNEQFF	TGTGCCTGGAGCCCAGACTGGGACAATGAGCAGTTCTTC
TRBV12-3/TRBV12-4	TRBD1	many	TRBJ1-5	CASTPGQGVGNQPQHF	TGTGCCAGCACCCCGGGACAGGGGGTAGGCAATCAGCCCCAGCATTTT
TRBV6-1	TRBD2	many	TRBJ2-1	CASSEVPPLVAGEQFF	TGTGCCAGCAGTGAAGTACCCCCCTTGGTAGCGGGGGAGCAGTTCTTC
TRBV10-3	-	few	TRBJ2-7	CAISESRYEQYF	TGTGCCATCAGTGAGTCGAGGTACGAGCAGTACTTC
TRBV24-1	TRBD2	few	TRBJ2-7	CATSDSGTSGYNLYEQYF	TGTGCCACCAGTGACTCCGGGACTAGCGGGTACAACCTCTACGAGCAGTACTTC
TRBV29-1	TRBD2	many	TRBJ2-3	CSAPVGAGPTDTQYF	TGCAGCGCCCCTGTGGGAGCGGGGCCCACAGATACGCAGTATTTT
TRBV3-1	TRBD1	few	TRBJ1-2	CASSPLQGARYGYTF	TGTGCCAGCAGCCCGCTACAGGGGGCGCGGTATGGCTACACCTTC
TRBV12-3/TRBV12-4	-	few	TRBJ2-1	CASSSPTLEQFF	TGTGCCAGCAGTTCCCCTACTTTGGAGCAGTTCTTC
TRBV9	TRBD2	-	TRBJ2-1	CASPSPVTSGTHRGSYNEQFF	TGTGCCAGCCCCTCTCCCGTTACTAGCGGGACGCACCGGGGGTCCTACAATGAGCAGTTCTTC
TRBV27	TRBD2	few	TRBJ2-3	CASSSPGLTNTQYF	TGTGCCAGCAGTTCTCCGGGACTAACAAATACGCAGTATTTT
TRBV5-1	TRBD2	many	TRBJ2-2	CASSLDPSGAANTGELFF	TGCGCCAGCAGCTTGGATCCTAGCGGGGCCGCGAACACCGGGGAGCTGTTTTTT
TRBV12-3/TRBV12-4	-	-	TRBJ1-2	CASSRFTLGGRGDGYTF	TGTGCCAGCAGTCGGTTTACCCTGGGGGGAAGGGGAGATGGCTACACCTTC
TRBV29-1	-	many	TRBJ2-4	CSVKAKNIQYF	TGCAGCGTTAAAGCCAAAAACATTCAGTACTTC
TRBV24-1	-	-	TRBJ2-7	CATSDLGRHEQYF	TGTGCCACCAGTGATTTAGGCCGGCACGAGCAGTACTTC
TRBV7-3	TRBD2	many	TRBJ2-2	CASSPTSGREYTGELFF	TGTGCCAGCAGCCCGACTAGCGGGAGGGAGTACACCGGGGAGCTGTTTTTT
TRBV30	TRBD1	many	TRBJ2-5	CAWGTRTGGLKTQYF	TGTGCCTGGGGAACCCGGACAGGGGGGCTAAAGACCCAGTACTTC
TRBV6-4	-	many	TRBJ1-3	CASSDPCKVSGNTIYF	TGTGCCAGCAGTGACCCCTGTAAGGTCTCTGGAAACACCATATATTTT
TRBV28	-	few	TRBJ2-4	CASSFPGGGGNIQYF	TGTGCCAGCAGTTTCCCAGGGGGAGGGGGAAACATTCAGTACTTC
TRBV5-5	-	many	TRBJ2-5	CASSLEYAETQYF	TGTGCCAGCAGCTTGGAGTACGCGGAGACCCAGTACTTC
TRBV11-2	TRBD1	few	TRBJ2-2	CASSLGDRGLFRRGELFF	TGTGCCAGCAGCTTAGGCGACAGGGGGCTTTTTCGGCGCGGGGAGCTGTTTTTT
TRBV14	-	few	TRBJ2-5	CASRQQGGETQYF	TGTGCCAGCAGACAACAGGGCGGGGAGACCCAGTACTTC
TRBV11-2	-	-	TRBJ1-6	CASSPEVVNNSPLHF	TGTGCCAGCAGCCCAGAGGTAGTGAATAATTCACCCCTCCACTTT
TRBV20-1	-	-	TRBJ1-5	CSARGNFMSGGNQPQHF	TGCAGTGCTAGAGGGAACTTTATGTCCGGGGGCAATCAGCCCCAGCATTTT
TRBV5-1	-	many	TRBJ2-7	CASSARRSGTSYEQYF	TGCGCCAGCAGCGCGCGAAGGAGCGGCACCTCCTACGAGCAGTACTTC
TRBV20-1	-	many	TRBJ1-4	CSAPSGANNEKLFF	TGCAGTGCTCCCTCAGGGGCGAATAATGAAAAACTGTTTTTT
TRBV25-1	-	-	TRBJ1-1	CASSNERAFF	TGTGCCAGCAGTAATGAGAGAGCTTTCTTT
TRBV27	-	-	TRBJ1-5	CASSRQGSQPQHF	TGTGCCAGCAGTAGGCAGGGCAGTCAGCCCCAGCATTTT